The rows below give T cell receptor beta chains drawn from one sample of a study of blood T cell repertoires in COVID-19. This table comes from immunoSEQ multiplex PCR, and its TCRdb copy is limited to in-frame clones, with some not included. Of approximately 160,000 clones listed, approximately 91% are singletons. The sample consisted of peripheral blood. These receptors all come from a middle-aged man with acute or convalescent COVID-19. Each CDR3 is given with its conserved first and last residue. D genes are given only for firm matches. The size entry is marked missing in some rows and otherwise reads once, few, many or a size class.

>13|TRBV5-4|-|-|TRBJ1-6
CASSLERFSPLHF
TGTGCCAGCAGCTTGGAGAGGTTCTCACCCCTCCACTTT
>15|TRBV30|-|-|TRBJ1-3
CAWRPGLTSGNTIYF
TGTGCCTGGCGACCGGGACTCACCTCTGGAAACACCATATATTTT
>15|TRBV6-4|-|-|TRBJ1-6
CASKRDISYNSPLHF
TGTGCCAGCAAACGGGACATCAGCTATAATTCACCCCTCCACTTT
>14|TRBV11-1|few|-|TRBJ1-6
CASSLVGLGSPLHF
TGTGCCAGCAGCTTAGTGGGCTTGGGTTCACCCCTCCACTTT
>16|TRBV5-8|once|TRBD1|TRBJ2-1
CASSLGTGLSYNEQFF
TGTGCCAGCAGCTTGGGGACAGGGCTCTCCTACAATGAGCAGTTCTTC
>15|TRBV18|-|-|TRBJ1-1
CASSQLRGANPEAFF
TGTGCCAGCTCACAACTACGGGGGGCGAACCCTGAAGCTTTCTTT
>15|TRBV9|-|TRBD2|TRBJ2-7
CASSTGLAKSYEQYF
TGTGCCAGCAGCACCGGACTAGCTAAATCCTACGAGCAGTACTTC
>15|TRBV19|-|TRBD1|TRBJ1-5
CASNTRQGASQPQHF
TGTGCCAGTAATACACGACAGGGGGCAAGTCAGCCCCAGCATTTT
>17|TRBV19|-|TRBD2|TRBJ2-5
CASSSPPGRRGGETQYF
TGTGCCAGTAGTAGCCCTCCCGGGCGGAGGGGAGGGGAGACCCAGTACTTC
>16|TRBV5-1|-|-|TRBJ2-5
CASSLAGLGAQETQYF
TGCGCCAGCAGCTTGGCCGGGCTAGGGGCCCAAGAGACCCAGTACTTC
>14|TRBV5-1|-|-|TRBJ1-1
CASSSALDSTEAFF
TGCGCCAGCAGCTCTGCTCTGGACAGCACTGAAGCTTTCTTT
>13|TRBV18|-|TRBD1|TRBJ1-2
CASSTRDRVGYTF
TGTGCCAGCTCAACCCGGGACAGGGTTGGCTACACCTTC
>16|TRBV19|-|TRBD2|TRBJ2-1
CASSMGEGSSYNEQFF
TGTGCCAGTAGTATGGGGGAGGGGAGCTCCTACAATGAGCAGTTCTTC
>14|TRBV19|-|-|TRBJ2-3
CASGRKRYTDTQYF
TGTGCCAGTGGGAGGAAGCGGTACACAGATACGCAGTATTTT
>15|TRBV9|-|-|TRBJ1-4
CASSASRGNNEKLFF
TGTGCCAGCAGCGCAAGCCGGGGGAACAATGAAAAACTGTTTTTT
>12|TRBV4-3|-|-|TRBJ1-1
CASSQDEGEAFF
TGCGCCAGCAGCCAAGATGAGGGTGAAGCTTTCTTT
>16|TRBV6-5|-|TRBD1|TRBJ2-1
CASSYSPGTGRNEQFF
TGTGCCAGCAGTTACTCGCCGGGGACAGGGAGGAATGAGCAGTTCTTC
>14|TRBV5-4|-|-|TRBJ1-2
CASSSGVLSRGYTF
TGTGCCAGCAGCTCGGGGGTGTTGAGCAGGGGCTACACCTTC
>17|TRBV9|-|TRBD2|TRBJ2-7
CASSAGLAGGPFYEQYF
TGTGCCAGCAGCGCGGGACTAGCGGGAGGGCCTTTCTACGAGCAGTACTTC
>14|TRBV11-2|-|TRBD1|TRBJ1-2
CASSLEQGAQGYTF
TGTGCCAGCAGCTTAGAACAGGGGGCGCAGGGCTACACCTTC
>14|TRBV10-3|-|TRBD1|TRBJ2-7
CAISPGQGTYEQYF
TGTGCCATCAGCCCGGGACAGGGTACCTACGAGCAGTACTTC
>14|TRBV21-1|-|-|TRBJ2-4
CASTGRRHKNIQYF
TGTGCCAGCACAGGGAGGAGACACAAAAACATTCAGTACTTC
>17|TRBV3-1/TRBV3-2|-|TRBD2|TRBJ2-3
CASSQVWLAGGTDTQYF
TGTGCCAGCAGCCAAGTCTGGCTAGCGGGAGGAACAGATACGCAGTATTTT
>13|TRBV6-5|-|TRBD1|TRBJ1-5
CASLGTGRQPQHF
TGTGCCAGCCTAGGGACAGGGAGGCAGCCCCAGCATTTT
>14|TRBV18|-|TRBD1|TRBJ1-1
CASSGDRSNTEAFF
TGTGCCAGCTCGGGGGACAGGTCGAACACTGAAGCTTTCTTT
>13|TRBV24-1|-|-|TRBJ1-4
CATSPATNEKLFF
TGTGCCACCAGTCCTGCAACTAATGAAAAACTGTTTTTT
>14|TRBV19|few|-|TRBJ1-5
CASSFRRSNQPQHF
TGTGCCAGTAGTTTCCGGAGGAGCAATCAGCCCCAGCATTTT
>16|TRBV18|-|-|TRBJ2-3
CASSPYRQHNTDTQYF
TGTGCCAGCTCACCATATAGACAGCATAACACAGATACGCAGTATTTT
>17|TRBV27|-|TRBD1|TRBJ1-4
CASSLWGQGADSEKLFF
TGTGCCAGCAGTTTATGGGGACAGGGGGCAGATAGCGAAAAACTGTTTTTT
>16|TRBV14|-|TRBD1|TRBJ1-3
CASSDGTASSGNTIYF
TGTGCCAGCAGCGACGGGACAGCAAGCTCTGGAAACACCATATATTTT
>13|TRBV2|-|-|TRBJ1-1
CASSDRGYTEAFF
TGTGCCAGCAGTGATAGGGGATACACTGAAGCTTTCTTT
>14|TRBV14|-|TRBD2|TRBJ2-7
CASSQLAGDYEQYF
TGTGCCAGCAGCCAATTAGCGGGAGACTACGAGCAGTACTTC
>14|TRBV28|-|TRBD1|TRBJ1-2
CASRPQGAGYGYTF
TGTGCCAGCAGACCACAGGGGGCGGGTTATGGCTACACCTTC
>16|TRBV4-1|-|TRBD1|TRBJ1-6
CASSHLGTGEKSPLHF
TGCGCCAGCAGCCACCTTGGGACAGGGGAAAAGTCACCCCTCCACTTT
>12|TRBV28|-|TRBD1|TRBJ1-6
CASRTGDSPLHF
TGTGCCAGCAGGACAGGGGACAGTCCCCTCCACTTT
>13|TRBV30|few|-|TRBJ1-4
CACQGRVGEKLFF
TGTGCCTGCCAGGGCAGGGTAGGTGAAAAACTGTTTTTT
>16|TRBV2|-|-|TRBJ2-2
CASSEAGIMNTGELFF
TGTGCCAGCAGTGAGGCGGGGATAATGAACACCGGGGAGCTGTTTTTT
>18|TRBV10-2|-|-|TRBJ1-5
CASSESTAGRVGNQPQHF
TGCGCCAGCAGTGAGTCGACAGCGGGCAGGGTAGGCAATCAGCCCCAGCATTTT
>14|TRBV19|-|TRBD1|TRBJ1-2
CASSQQGPDYGYTF
TGTGCCAGTAGCCAACAGGGGCCGGACTATGGCTACACCTTC
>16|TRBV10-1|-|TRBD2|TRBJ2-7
CASRGTSGALSYEQYF
TGCGCCAGCAGGGGGACTAGCGGGGCCCTCTCCTACGAGCAGTACTTC
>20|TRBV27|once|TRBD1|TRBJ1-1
CASNYPGTGASSVGNTEAFF
TGTGCCAGCAATTACCCCGGGACAGGGGCCTCCTCAGTGGGGAACACTGAAGCTTTCTTT
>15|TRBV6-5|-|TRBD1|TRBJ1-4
CASTVGTGNNEKLFF
TGTGCCAGCACGGTCGGGACAGGCAATAATGAAAAACTGTTTTTT
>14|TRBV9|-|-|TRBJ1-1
CASSPRPGDTEAFF
TGTGCCAGCAGCCCCCGTCCCGGGGACACTGAAGCTTTCTTT
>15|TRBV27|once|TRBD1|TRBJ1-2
CASSLSRTGAVGYTF
TGTGCCAGCAGTTTATCAAGGACAGGGGCGGTTGGCTACACCTTC
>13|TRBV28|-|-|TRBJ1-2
CASNPAQGDGYTF
TGTGCCAGCAACCCCGCACAGGGCGATGGCTACACCTTC
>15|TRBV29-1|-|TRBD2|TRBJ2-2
CSVEDEAGGTGELFF
TGCAGCGTTGAAGATGAAGCGGGAGGAACCGGGGAGCTGTTTTTT
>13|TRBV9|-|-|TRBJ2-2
CASSHFYTGELFF
TGTGCCAGCAGCCACTTCTACACCGGGGAGCTGTTTTTT
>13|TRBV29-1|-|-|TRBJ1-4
CSVQAAVNEKLFF
TGCAGCGTCCAAGCCGCGGTTAATGAAAAACTGTTTTTT
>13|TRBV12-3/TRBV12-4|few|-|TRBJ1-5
CASSLTDNQPQHF
TGTGCCAGCAGTTTGACAGACAATCAGCCCCAGCATTTT
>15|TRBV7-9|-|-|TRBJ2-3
CASSFPGQYTDTQYF
TGTGCCAGCAGCTTTCCCGGACAGTACACAGATACGCAGTATTTT
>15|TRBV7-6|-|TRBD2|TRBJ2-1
CASSLASGIYNEQFF
TGTGCCAGCAGCTTAGCTAGCGGGATCTACAATGAGCAGTTCTTC
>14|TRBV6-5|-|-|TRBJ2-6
CASTGLSGANVLTF
TGTGCCAGCACAGGGCTCTCTGGGGCCAACGTCCTGACTTTC
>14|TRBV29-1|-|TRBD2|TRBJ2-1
CSVQPGLAVDEQFF
TGCAGCGTCCAACCGGGACTAGCGGTAGATGAGCAGTTCTTC
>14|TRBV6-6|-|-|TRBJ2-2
CASRRGQNTGELFF
TGTGCCAGCAGACGGGGACAGAACACCGGGGAGCTGTTTTTT
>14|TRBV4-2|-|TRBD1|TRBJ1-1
CASSRDRGNTEAFF
TGTGCCAGCAGCCGGGACAGAGGGAACACTGAAGCTTTCTTT
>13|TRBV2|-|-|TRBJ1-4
CASSSRLDEKLFF
TGTGCCAGCAGTTCCAGGCTGGATGAAAAACTGTTTTTT